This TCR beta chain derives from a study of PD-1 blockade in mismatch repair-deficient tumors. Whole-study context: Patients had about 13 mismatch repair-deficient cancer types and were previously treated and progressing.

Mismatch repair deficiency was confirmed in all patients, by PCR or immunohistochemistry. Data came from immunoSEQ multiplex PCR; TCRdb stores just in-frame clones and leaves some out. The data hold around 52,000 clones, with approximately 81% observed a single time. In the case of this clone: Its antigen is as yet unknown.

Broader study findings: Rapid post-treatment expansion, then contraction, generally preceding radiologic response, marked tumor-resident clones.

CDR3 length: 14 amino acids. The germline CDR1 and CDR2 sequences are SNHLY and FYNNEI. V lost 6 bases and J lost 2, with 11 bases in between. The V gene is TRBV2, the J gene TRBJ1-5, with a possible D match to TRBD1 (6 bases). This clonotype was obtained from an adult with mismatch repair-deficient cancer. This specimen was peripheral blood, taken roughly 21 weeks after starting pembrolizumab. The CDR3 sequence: CASRGGVGNQPQHF. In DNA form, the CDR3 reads TGTGCCAGCAGAGGGGGGGTTGGCAATCAGCCCCAGCATTTT. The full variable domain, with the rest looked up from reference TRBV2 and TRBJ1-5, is EPEVTQTPSHQVTQMGQEVILRCVPISNHLYFYWYRQILGQKVEFLVSFYNNEISEKSEIFDDQFSVERPDGSNFTLKIRSTKLEDSAMYFCASRGGVGNQPQHFGDGTRLSIL.